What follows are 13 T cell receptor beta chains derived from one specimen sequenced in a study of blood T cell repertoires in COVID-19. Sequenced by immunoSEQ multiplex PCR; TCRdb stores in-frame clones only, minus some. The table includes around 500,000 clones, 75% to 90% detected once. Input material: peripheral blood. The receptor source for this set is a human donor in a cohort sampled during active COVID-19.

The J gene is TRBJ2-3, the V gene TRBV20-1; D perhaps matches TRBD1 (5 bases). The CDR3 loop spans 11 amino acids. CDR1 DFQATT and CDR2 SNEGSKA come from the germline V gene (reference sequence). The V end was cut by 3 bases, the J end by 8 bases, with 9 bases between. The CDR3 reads CSASDQGTQYF. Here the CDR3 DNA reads TGCAGTGCTAGTGATCAGGGTACGCAGTATTTT.

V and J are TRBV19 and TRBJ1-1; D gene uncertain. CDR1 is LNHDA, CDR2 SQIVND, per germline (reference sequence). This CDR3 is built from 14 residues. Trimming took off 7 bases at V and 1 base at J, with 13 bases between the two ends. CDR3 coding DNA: TGTGCCAGTACCCCACAGACCCCGAACACTGAAGCTTTCTTT. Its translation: CASTPQTPNTEAFF.

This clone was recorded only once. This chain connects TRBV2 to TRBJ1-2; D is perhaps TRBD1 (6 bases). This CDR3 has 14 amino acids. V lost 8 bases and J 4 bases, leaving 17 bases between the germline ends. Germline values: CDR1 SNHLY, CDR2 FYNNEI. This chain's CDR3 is CASLKGGAGYGYTF. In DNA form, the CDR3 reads TGTGCCAGCCTCAAAGGGGGGGCGGGCTATGGCTACACCTTC.

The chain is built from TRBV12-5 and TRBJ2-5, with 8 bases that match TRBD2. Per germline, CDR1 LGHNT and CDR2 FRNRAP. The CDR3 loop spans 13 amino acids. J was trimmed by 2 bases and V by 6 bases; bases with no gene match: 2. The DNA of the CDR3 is TGTGCTAGTGGGTTAGCGGGGCAAGAGACCCAGTACTTC. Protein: CASGLAGQETQYF.

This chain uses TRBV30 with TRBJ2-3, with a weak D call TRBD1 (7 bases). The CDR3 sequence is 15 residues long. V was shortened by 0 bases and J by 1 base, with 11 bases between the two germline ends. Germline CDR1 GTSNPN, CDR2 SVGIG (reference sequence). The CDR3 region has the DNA TGTGCCTGGAGTGTAATCAGGGGGGGCACAGATACGCAGTATTTT. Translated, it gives CAWSVIRGGTDTQYF.

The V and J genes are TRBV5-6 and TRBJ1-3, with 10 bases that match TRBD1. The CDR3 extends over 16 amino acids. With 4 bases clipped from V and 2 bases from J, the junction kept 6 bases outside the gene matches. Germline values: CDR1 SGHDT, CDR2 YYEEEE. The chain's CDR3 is CASSPLTGGPGNTIYF. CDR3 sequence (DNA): TGTGCCAGCAGCCCGTTGACAGGGGGCCCTGGAAACACCATATATTTT.

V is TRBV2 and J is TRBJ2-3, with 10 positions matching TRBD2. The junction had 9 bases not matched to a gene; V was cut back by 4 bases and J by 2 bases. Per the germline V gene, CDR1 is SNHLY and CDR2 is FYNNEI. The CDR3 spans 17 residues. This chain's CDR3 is CASSGPLAGVLTDTQYF. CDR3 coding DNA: TGTGCCAGCAGTGGCCCTCTAGCGGGAGTTCTCACAGATACGCAGTATTTT.

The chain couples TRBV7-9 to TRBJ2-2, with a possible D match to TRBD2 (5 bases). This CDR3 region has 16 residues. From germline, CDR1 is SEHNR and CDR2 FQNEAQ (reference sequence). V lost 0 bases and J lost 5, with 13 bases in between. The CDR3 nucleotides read TGTGCCAGCAGCTTAGCCGGGAAGGTCTTTACCGGGGAGCTGTTTTTT. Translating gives CASSLAGKVFTGELFF.

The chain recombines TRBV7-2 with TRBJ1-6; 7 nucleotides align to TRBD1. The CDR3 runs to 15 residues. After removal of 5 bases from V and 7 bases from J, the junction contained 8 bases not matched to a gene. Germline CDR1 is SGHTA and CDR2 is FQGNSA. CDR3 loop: CASSPTQGENSPLHF. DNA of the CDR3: TGTGCCAGCAGCCCTACCCAGGGGGAAAATTCACCCCTCCACTTT.

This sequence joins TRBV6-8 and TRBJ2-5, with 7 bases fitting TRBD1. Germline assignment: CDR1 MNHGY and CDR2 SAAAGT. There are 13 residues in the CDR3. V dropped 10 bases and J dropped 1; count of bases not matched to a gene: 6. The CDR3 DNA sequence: TGTGCCACTCGAGACAGGGTCCAAGAGACCCAGTACTTC. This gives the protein CATRDRVQETQYF.

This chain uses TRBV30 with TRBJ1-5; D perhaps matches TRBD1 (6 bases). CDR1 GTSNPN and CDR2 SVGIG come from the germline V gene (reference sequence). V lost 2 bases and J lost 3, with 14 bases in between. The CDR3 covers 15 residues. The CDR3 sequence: CAWSNRVGPNQPQHF. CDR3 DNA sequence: TGTGCCTGGAGTAACAGGGTGGGGCCCAATCAGCCCCAGCATTTT.

The CDR3 coding sequence is TGTGCCAGCAGCACCGGACTAGCGGGAGAAATCGGTACGCAGTATTTT. The encoded protein is CASSTGLAGEIGTQYF. The V gene is TRBV7-2, the J gene TRBJ2-3; 13 bases agree with TRBD2. Germline CDR1 reads SGHTA; CDR2 reads FQGNSA. The CDR3 is 16 residues long. Germline trimming cut 5 bases from V and 8 bases from J; bases unmatched to any gene: 10.

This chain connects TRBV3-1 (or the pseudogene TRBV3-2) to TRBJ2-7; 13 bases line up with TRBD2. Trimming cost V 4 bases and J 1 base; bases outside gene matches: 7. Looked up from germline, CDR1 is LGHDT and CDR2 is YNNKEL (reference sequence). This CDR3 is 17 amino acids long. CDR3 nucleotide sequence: TGTGCCAGCAGCCGCCGAACGACTAGCGGGAGGTCCTACGAGCAGTACTTC. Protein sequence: CASSRRTTSGRSYEQYF.